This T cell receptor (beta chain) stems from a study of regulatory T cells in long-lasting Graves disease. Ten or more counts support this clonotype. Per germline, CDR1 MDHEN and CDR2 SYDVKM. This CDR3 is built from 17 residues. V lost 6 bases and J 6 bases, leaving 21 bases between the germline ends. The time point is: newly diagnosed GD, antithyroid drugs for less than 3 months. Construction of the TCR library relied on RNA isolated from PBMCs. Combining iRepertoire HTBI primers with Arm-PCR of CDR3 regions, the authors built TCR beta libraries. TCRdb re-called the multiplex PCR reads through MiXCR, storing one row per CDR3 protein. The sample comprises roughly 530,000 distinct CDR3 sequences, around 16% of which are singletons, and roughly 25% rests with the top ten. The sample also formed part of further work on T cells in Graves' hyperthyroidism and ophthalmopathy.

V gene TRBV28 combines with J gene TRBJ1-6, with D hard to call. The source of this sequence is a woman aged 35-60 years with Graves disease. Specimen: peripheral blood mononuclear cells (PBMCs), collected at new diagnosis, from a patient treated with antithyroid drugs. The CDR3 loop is CASRPRPLLGRNSPLHF. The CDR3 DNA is TGTGCCAGCAGGCCGAGACCTTTGTTAGGCCGTAATTCACCCCTCCACTTT.